This record covers a single T cell receptor (beta chain). The sample originates from a study of response to subunit inactivated influenza vaccine. TCRdb itself ran the RT-PCR reads through MiXCR, one entry per CDR3 protein. The data show 500,000 to 550,000 distinct CDR3 sequences, roughly a quarter seen once. Trimming left V 5 bases short and J 4 bases short, with 15 bases between. The CDR3 is made up of 14 amino acids. CDR1 and CDR2 (germline): DFQATT, SNEGSKA (reference sequence). Separately, the same data were catalogued under a study of T cells expressing NK-cell markers. From that study: Scientists made TCR beta cDNA using 5'RACE template switching with UMIs. Sorted CD3+CD56-NKG2C+, CD3+CD56+NKG2C+ and CD3+CD56+NKG2C- T cells supplied the TCR beta repertoires. The authors sequenced eight donors, of whom seven were HCMV-seropositive and one was seronegative. T cells sorted in several experiments were restricted to alpha-beta TCR T cells by an anti-gamma-delta TCR antibody. There were a handful of donors in whom these clonotypes also led the CD3+CD56-NKG2C+ fraction.

The input for sequencing was CD4+ T cells sorted from PBMCs, taken roughly 13 days after vaccination. The rearrangement uses TRBV20-1 and TRBJ2-1; D ambiguous. This receptor was identified in a man aged 50 to 60 who received an inactivated influenza vaccine. The CDR3 loop reads CSAYRPPEYNEQFF. In DNA form, the CDR3 reads TGCAGTGCTTATAGGCCGCCGGAGTACAATGAGCAGTTCTTC.